These 18 T cell receptor beta chains share one sample of origin, sequenced in a study of blood T cell repertoires in COVID-19. TCRdb keeps only in-frame clones here, not all; method: immunoSEQ multiplex PCR. The data contain 470,000 or so clones, around 89% of them singletons. The specimen sequenced was peripheral blood. These receptors all come from a woman aged 25 to 39 with acute or convalescent COVID-19.

The chain joins TRBV30 to TRBJ1-1, with D possibly TRBD1 on 6 matching bases. The germline CDR1 and CDR2 sequences are GTSNPN and SVGIG (reference sequence). The CDR3 totals 14 residues. V was shortened by 4 bases and J by 9 bases, with 21 bases between the two germline ends. The CDR3 here is CAWIKTGMGNKAFF. The DNA for the CDR3 is TGTGCCTGGATTAAAACAGGGATGGGGAACAAAGCTTTCTTT.

The CDR3 coding sequence is TGTGCCAGCAGCCCACCTTACGGGCAGGGATTTGAGCAGTACTTC. Its protein is CASSPPYGQGFEQYF. The chain joins TRBV9 to TRBJ2-7; D is possibly TRBD1 (5 bases). CDR3 length: 15 amino acids. Germline lookup yields CDR1 SGDLS and CDR2 YYNGEE. V lost 4 bases and J 7 bases, leaving 21 bases between the germline ends.

This clone was counted only a few times. The chain joins TRBV19 to TRBJ1-6; D is perhaps TRBD1 (5 bases). V was trimmed by 7 bases and J by 5 bases, leaving 15 bases between them. CDR1 is LNHDA and CDR2 is SQIVND in the germline V gene (reference sequence). The CDR3 runs 15 residues. In nucleotides, the CDR3 is TGTGCCAGTACCACTCAGGGATTTGATAATTCACCCCTCCACTTT. Residues: CASTTQGFDNSPLHF.

This chain connects TRBV5-5 to TRBJ2-1; D is possibly TRBD1 (5 bases). V lost 0 bases and J lost 4, with 20 bases in between. Germline-derived CDR1 and CDR2 are SGHKS and YYEKEE (reference sequence). The CDR3 is made up of 18 amino acids. Here the CDR3 DNA reads TGTGCCAGCAGCTTGGCCGGCAGGCAGGGTGGGCTATACAATGAGCAGTTCTTC. Amino acids: CASSLAGRQGGLYNEQFF.

The genes are TRBV11-2 and TRBJ2-1, with D possibly TRBD2 on 5 matching bases. Deletions cut 3 bases from V and 10 bases from J, with 10 bases between. This CDR3 is 12 amino acids long. Germline loops: CDR1 SGHAT, CDR2 FQNNGV. CDR3: CASSFSEGEQFF. The CDR3, as DNA: TGTGCCAGCAGCTTCAGCGAGGGCGAGCAGTTCTTC.

For the CDR3, the DNA is TGTGCCACCAGCGGAACGACACGGAACACTGAAGCTTTCTTT. Amino acids: CATSGTTRNTEAFF. The chain recombines TRBV15 with TRBJ1-1; D call uncertain. The CDR3 is made up of 14 amino acids. Germline CDR1 reads LNHNV; CDR2 reads YYDKDF (reference sequence). V was cut by 5 bases and J by 1 base, with 11 bases left in between. Full variable domain (missing parts from reference TRBV15 and TRBJ1-1): DAMVIQNPRYQVTQFGKPVTLSCSQTLNHNVMYWYQQKSSQAPKLLFHYYDKDFNNEADTPDNFQSRRPNTSFCFLDIRSPGLGDTAMYLCATSGTTRNTEAFFGQGTRLTVV.

V usage is TRBV29-1 and J usage is TRBJ2-3, with 8 bases identical to TRBD1. The length of the CDR3 is 13 residues. The trim removed 6 bases at V and 4 bases at J, leaving 6 bases unmatched. Germline values: CDR1 SQVTM, CDR2 ANQGSEA. The CDR3, as DNA: TGCAGCGTGGACAGGGAAGGGGCAGATACGCAGTATTTT. Its protein product is CSVDREGADTQYF.

This rearrangement joins TRBV10-3 to TRBJ1-6, with 8 bases matching TRBD1. CDR1 and CDR2 (germline): ENHRY, SYGVKD. The junction had 9 bases not matched to a gene; V was cut back by 6 bases and J by 8 bases. This CDR3 comprises 15 residues. As DNA, the CDR3 is TGTGCCATCAGATCACAGGGGGAGACTCATTCACCCCTCCACTTT. This gives the protein CAIRSQGETHSPLHF.

V is TRBV24-1 and J is TRBJ2-7, with unresolved D. The CDR3 has 12 amino acids. Germline-derived CDR1 and CDR2 are KGHDR and SFDVKD. The V gene lost 3 bases and the J gene lost 3 bases, with 5 bases spanning the gap. The CDR3 sequence: CATSDASYEQYF. DNA of the CDR3: TGTGCCACCAGTGATGCGAGCTACGAGCAGTACTTC.

The J gene is TRBJ2-5, the V gene TRBV4-1; 7 bases match TRBD1. After removal of 0 bases from V and 5 bases from J, the junction contained 6 bases not matched to a gene. This CDR3 spans 15 amino acids. Germline-derived CDR1 and CDR2 are MGHRA and YSYEKL. CDR3 residues: CASSQETGPIETQYF. DNA for the CDR3: TGCGCCAGCAGCCAAGAGACAGGGCCAATTGAGACCCAGTACTTC.

The rearrangement links TRBV12-3 or TRBV12-4 to TRBJ1-5; 8 bases fit TRBD1. The trim removed 6 bases at V and 5 bases at J, leaving 3 bases unmatched. CDR3 length equals 13 residues. For the CDR3, the DNA is TGTGCCAGCAGAAGGGACAGGTATCAGCCCCAGCATTTT. It yields the protein CASRRDRYQPQHF.

The rearrangement joins TRBV11-2 to TRBJ2-7; 9 bases fit TRBD1. The length of the CDR3 is 14 residues. V lost 5 bases, J lost 9 bases, and 11 bases stayed unmatched. CDR1 is SGHAT, CDR2 FQNNGV, per germline. This CDR3 is CASSPRTGVVSQYF. In DNA form, the CDR3 reads TGTGCCAGCAGCCCCCGGACAGGGGTAGTCTCGCAGTACTTC.

The J gene is TRBJ2-1, the V gene TRBV7-9; 10 bases agree with TRBD2. The CDR3 is 18 residues long. Germline-derived CDR1 and CDR2 are SEHNR and FQNEAQ (reference sequence). J lost 0 bases, V lost 2 bases, and 7 bases had no gene match. The CDR3 bases are TGTGCCAGCAGCTTATACAGGACTAGCGGTAGCTCCTACAATGAGCAGTTCTTC. The encoded protein is CASSLYRTSGSSYNEQFF.

The rearrangement links TRBV2 to TRBJ2-5; 15 bases map to TRBD2. J was trimmed by 4 bases and V by 7 bases; bases with no gene match: 13. Germline-derived CDR1 and CDR2 are SNHLY and FYNNEI. The CDR3 totals 18 residues. The CDR3 sequence is CASILSRTSGGARETQYF. CDR3 in DNA: TGTGCCAGCATCTTATCCCGGACTAGCGGGGGGGCCCGAGAGACCCAGTACTTC.

The chain employs TRBV5-1 and TRBJ2-2, with D perhaps matching TRBD2 (5 bases). The V and J ends lost 1 base and 7 bases respectively, with 17 bases between them. CDR3 length: 16 amino acids. Germline values: CDR1 SGHRS, CDR2 YFSETQ. The CDR3 here is CASSLRSEGASGELFF. The CDR3 DNA reads TGCGCCAGCAGCTTGAGGAGCGAGGGAGCGAGCGGGGAGCTGTTTTTT.

CDR3 sequence reads: CASSGDGTDYNSPLHF. The CDR3 DNA reads as TGCGCCAGCAGCGGGGACGGGACAGATTATAATTCACCCCTCCACTTT. The chain recombines TRBV5-1 with TRBJ1-6; 7 bases are a match to TRBD1. The ends lost 4 bases at V and 4 bases at J; junction bases unmatched: 8. Germline V gene data show CDR1 as SGHRS and CDR2 as YFSETQ. CDR3 length: 16 amino acids. The full variable domain, with the rest looked up from reference TRBV5-1 and TRBJ1-6, is KAGVTQTPRYLIKTRGQQVTLSCSPISGHRSVSWYQQTPGQGLQFLFEYFSETQRNKGNFPGRFSGRQFSNSRSEMNVSTLELGDSALYLCASSGDGTDYNSPLHFGNGTRLTVT.

In this sample, this clone turned up once. The CDR3 coding sequence is TGTGCCAGCAGCTCCATAGGGGGCGAAAACATTCAGTACTTC. Its protein is CASSSIGGENIQYF. This chain uses TRBV7-9 with TRBJ2-4; 7 bases are a match to TRBD1. Germline trimming cut 4 bases from V and 5 bases from J; bases unmatched to any gene: 5. CDR1 SEHNR and CDR2 FQNEAQ come from the germline V gene (reference sequence). The CDR3 has 14 residues.

The chain links TRBV11-2 to TRBJ1-6, with TRBD1 matching 7 bases. This CDR3 has 13 amino acids. Trimming took 1 base from V and 12 from J; bases not matched to a gene: 3. Germline values: CDR1 SGHAT, CDR2 FQNNGV. CDR3 sequence reads: CASSLGQGGPLHF. CDR3 sequence (DNA): TGTGCCAGCAGCTTAGGACAGGGAGGACCCCTCCACTTT.